This TCR beta chain is drawn from a study of shared clonotypes between healthy human individuals (dated by TCRdb to between 2020 and 2021). With regard to the full study: The cohort comprised two women and a few men aged 18 to 49 years. For each donor, CD4 naive and CD4 memory were each run on three plates, CD8 naive on two plates, and CD8 memory on one plate. To estimate repertoire size and how much clonotype sharing occurs between individuals, the study deeply sequenced the blood TCR repertoires of a handful of healthy adults. Libraries were prepared and TCR repertoires were sequenced by different laboratories using diverse techniques, in order to increase sequencing depth and limit assay-specific biases. Leukapheresis yielded between about 0.9 and 9 billion PBMCs per donor.

Using the deep immunoSEQ assay, TCR CDR3 regions were amplified from genomic DNA by multiplex PCR. Genomic DNA extracted from each cell subset was distributed evenly over all wells of several immunoSEQ 96-well plates, and each plate served as one replicate. Each replicate PCR for sorted subsets received approximately 200 ng genomic DNA, equal to around 32,000 T cell genomes. Purified libraries were measured with a Qubit 3.0 fluorometer, size-checked on a Bioanalyzer 2100, and measured again with the KAPA Library Quantification kit. Every immunoSEQ 96-well plate was sequenced on a separate single-read 150-cycle Illumina NextSeq 550 flow cell. The study's own analysis went as follows. Because only junctional sequences without quality scores were contained in the immunoSEQ output, filtering matching that applied to full-length reads could not be performed. To assign V/J genes and CDR3, sequences were annotated against IMGT germline references using PyIR, a Python wrapper for IgBLAST v1.9. Any read was removed if the V/J assignment was weak (E-value above 1e-6), the CDR3 was missing, or the read contained stop codons, out-of-frame junctions, or ambiguous translated residues. V3J clonotypes were defined as sequences sharing the same inferred V gene, J gene, and CDR3 amino acid sequence. To compute the percentage overlap between repertoires, the number of shared unique clonotypes was divided by the size of the smaller repertoire. RTK rarefaction, the Chao1 estimator, and Recon v2.1 estimates of unobserved clonotypes were used to assess repertoire richness. Generation probabilities for all TCRbeta clonotypes obtained by the gDNA method from a handful of donors were computed using OLGA. The table comes from immuneACCESS by way of TCRdb, which keeps in-frame sequences with V and J called. Part of the clones is missing from these tables; in studies checked, under half for an unresolved V gene and the rest for unknown reasons. The DNA was the basis for D and trimming; V, J and clone size are from that table. The sample table holds over a million clones, of which roughly 97% were seen once. Approximately 1% of the sample lies in the top ten.

For this clone: Its antigen remains unidentified. No per-base quality is available; no much larger clone lies one base away.

What the study reported, not specific to this receptor: Sharing across a few donors was observed for around 5% of naive CD4, over 3% of naive CD8, 2% to 2.5% of memory CD4, and roughly 0.4% of memory CD8 clonotypes. Because the study included only a small number of donors, the genetic and exposure-history diversity represented was limited. Compared with non-shared clonotypes, the clonotypes found in all four sorted-subset donors had higher generation probabilities. Sampling was limited to blood, and TCR repertoires in tissue likely differ from TCR repertoires in blood. Pairwise subsampling led to the expectation that sequencing depth would affect the degree of clonotype sharing among donors. Even with the large sequencing depth, rarefaction of the sorted-subset datasets indicated that sequencing was incomplete. Naive subsets generally had larger estimated clonotype richness than memory subsets did.

The CDR3 runs 16 residues from the cysteine to the phenylalanine. This entry keeps only the CDR3 DNA: 48 bases, framed from base 1. From V the trimming removes 0 bases and from J it removes 2 bases, while the gene matches leave 6 bases of the junction unaccounted for. The germline V gene provides CDR1 SGHRS and CDR2 YFSETQ. The donors were healthy, HIV-negative adults with no recently reported acute infections or vaccinations. Only Caucasian adults living in Nashville, Tennessee, USA were represented among the donors. CD4+ T cells were enriched by magnetic negative selection, after which naive cells were positively selected on CD45RA and the negative fraction was taken as the memory subset. Blood was obtained by leukapheresis, after which PBMCs were separated by Ficoll-Histopaque density gradient centrifugation and cryopreserved in liquid nitrogen vapor phase. Purity and quantity of every magnetically sorted T cell population were checked by analytical flow cytometry. Each sorted fraction had its genomic DNA isolated and then quantified by UV absorbance on a Nanodrop 2000c.

This receptor was identified in a man younger than 40 in good health. This sequence uses TRBV5-1 and TRBJ2-5, with 8 bases in between that match TRBD2. The sequencing sample was made of naive CD4+ T cells sorted from blood. What this sample's cell subset or site label stands for: CD45RA+ positively selected. This receptor has the CDR3 CASSLGLAGHQETQYF. The DNA sequence is TGCGCCAGCAGCTTGGGCCTAGCGGGCCATCAAGAGACCCAGTACTTC.